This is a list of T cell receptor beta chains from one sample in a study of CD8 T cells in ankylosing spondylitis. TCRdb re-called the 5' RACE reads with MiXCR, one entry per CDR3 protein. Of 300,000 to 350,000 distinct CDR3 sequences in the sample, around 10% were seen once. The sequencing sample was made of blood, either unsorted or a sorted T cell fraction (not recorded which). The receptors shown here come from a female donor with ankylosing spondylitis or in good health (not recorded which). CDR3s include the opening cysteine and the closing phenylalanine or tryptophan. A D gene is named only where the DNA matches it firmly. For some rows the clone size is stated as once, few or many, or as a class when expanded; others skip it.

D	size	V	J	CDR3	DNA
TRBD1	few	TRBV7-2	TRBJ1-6	CASSLRQGIGYNSPLHF	TGTGCCAGCAGCTTAAGACAGGGAATAGGGTATAATTCACCCCTCCACTTT
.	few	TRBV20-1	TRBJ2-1	CSARELVTTTINEQFF	TGCAGTGCTAGAGAATTAGTGACTACCACGATTAACGAGCAGTTCTTC
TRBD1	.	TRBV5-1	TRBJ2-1	CASSLDTGTGGGEQFF	TGCGCCAGCAGTTTAGATACCGGGACAGGGGGCGGTGAGCAGTTCTTC
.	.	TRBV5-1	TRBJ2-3	CASRDRMDTQYF	TGCGCCAGCAGGGACCGTATGGATACGCAGTATTTT
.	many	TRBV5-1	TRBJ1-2	CASHFGVETLSNYGYTF	TGCGCCAGCCACTTCGGAGTTGAGACACTATCTAACTATGGCTACACCTTC
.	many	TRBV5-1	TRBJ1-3	CASSSGTPGNTIYF	TGCGCCAGCAGCTCTGGGACACCTGGAAACACCATATATTTT
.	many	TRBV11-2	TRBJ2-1	CASSHRLSEQFF	TGTGCCAGCAGCCACAGGTTAAGTGAGCAGTTCTTC
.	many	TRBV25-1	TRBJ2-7	CASSERGYEQYF	TGTGCCAGCAGTGAAAGAGGGTACGAGCAGTACTTC
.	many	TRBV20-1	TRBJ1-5	CSAPAPASNQPQHF	TGCAGTGCTCCCGCCCCGGCGAGCAATCAGCCCCAGCATTTT
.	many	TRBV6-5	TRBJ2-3	CASSYSVIGGKTDTQYF	TGTGCCAGCAGTTACTCGGTTATTGGCGGGAAGACAGATACGCAGTATTTT
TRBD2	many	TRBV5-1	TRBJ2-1	CASRLAGPYNEQFF	TGCGCCAGTCGACTAGCGGGCCCCTACAATGAGCAGTTCTTC
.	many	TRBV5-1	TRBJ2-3	CASSNDFSSTDTQYF	TGCGCCAGCAGCAACGACTTCTCTAGCACAGATACGCAGTATTTT
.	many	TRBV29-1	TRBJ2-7	CSVAGLSYEQYF	TGCAGCGTTGCGGGCCTCTCCTACGAGCAGTACTTC
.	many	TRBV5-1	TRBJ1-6	CASSLAGTNSPLHF	TGCGCCAGCAGCTTGGCAGGGACTAATTCACCCCTCCACTTT
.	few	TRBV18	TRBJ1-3	CASSPAGRAGNTIYF	TGTGCCAGCTCACCGGCGGGGAGGGCTGGAAACACCATATATTTT
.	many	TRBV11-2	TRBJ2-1	CASSLNLGGSNEQFF	TGTGCCAGCAGCTTAAACCTAGGGGGGTCGAATGAGCAGTTCTTC
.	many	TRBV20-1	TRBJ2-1	CSARRGGEQFF	TGCAGTGCTAGACGAGGAGGTGAGCAGTTCTTC
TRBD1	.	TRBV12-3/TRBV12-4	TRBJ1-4	CASKKDRDKLFF	TGTGCCAGCAAAAAGGACAGGGACAAACTGTTTTTT
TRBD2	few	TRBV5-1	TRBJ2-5	CASSLSGRADGETQYF	TGCGCCAGCAGCCTTAGCGGGAGGGCCGATGGTGAGACCCAGTACTTC
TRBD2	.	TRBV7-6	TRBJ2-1	CASSSSGLAGGVNEQFF	TGTGCCAGCAGCTCTAGCGGTCTAGCGGGAGGGGTGAATGAGCAGTTCTTC
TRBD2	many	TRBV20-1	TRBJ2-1	CSAGGAGLSGGPDEQFF	TGCAGTGCTGGGGGGGCCGGGCTCTCGGGAGGGCCGGATGAGCAGTTCTTC
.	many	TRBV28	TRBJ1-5	CASGEAGNSQPQHF	TGTGCCAGCGGGGAAGCAGGGAATAGTCAGCCCCAGCATTTT
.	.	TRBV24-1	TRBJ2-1	CATSDLQLSVVGKQFF	TGTGCCACCAGTGATTTGCAATTGTCGGTCGTTGGAAAGCAGTTCTTC
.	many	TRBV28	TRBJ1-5	CASSSPGRLNQPQHF	TGTGCCAGCAGTTCCCCGGGACGGCTAAATCAGCCCCAGCATTTT
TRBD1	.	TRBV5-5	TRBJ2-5	CASSLLSGGVRETQYF	TGTGCCAGCAGCTTGTTGTCAGGGGGCGTGCGGGAGACCCAGTACTTC
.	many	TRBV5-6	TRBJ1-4	CASSFLGDEKLFF	TGTGCCAGCAGCTTTCTGGGGGATGAAAAACTGTTTTTT